This T cell receptor (beta chain) was sequenced during a study of blood T cell repertoires in COVID-19. Study overall: Nucleic acid was either cDNA or gDNA, and it came from T cells, B-cell-depleted T cells, or PBMCs.

Only in-frame clones appear in the TCRdb table, and some are missing; sequencing was by immunoSEQ multiplex PCR. The sample carries almost 200,000 clones, over 80% recorded once. Unmatched junction bases numbered 10, after V lost 0 bases and J lost 3 bases. The CDR3 covers 17 residues. Germline V gene sequence: CDR1 MNHEY, CDR2 SMNVEV (reference sequence). The specimen was peripheral blood. The chain joins TRBV27 to TRBJ1-2; TRBD1 matches 7 bases. This clonotype was obtained from a man between 60 and 70 years old with COVID-19, enrolled during active disease. For the CDR3, the DNA is TGTGCCAGCAGTTTATCCCCCCGACAGGGAAATCACTATGGCTACACCTTC. Translated, it gives CASSLSPRQGNHYGYTF.